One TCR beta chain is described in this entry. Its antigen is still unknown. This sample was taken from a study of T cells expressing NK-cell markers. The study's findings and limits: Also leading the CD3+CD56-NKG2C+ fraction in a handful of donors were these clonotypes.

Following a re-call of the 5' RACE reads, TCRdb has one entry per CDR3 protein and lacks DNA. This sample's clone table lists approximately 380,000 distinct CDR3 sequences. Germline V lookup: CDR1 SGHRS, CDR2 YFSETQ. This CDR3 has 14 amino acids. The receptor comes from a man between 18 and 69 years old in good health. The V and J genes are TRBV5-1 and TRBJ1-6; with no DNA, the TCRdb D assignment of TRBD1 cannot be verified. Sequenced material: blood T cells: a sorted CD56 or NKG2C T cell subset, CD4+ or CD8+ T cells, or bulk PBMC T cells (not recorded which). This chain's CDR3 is CASSLVDSNSPLHF. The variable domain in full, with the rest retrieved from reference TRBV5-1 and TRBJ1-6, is KAGVTQTPRYLIKTRGQQVTLSCSPISGHRSVSWYQQTPGQGLQFLFEYFSETQRNKGNFPGRFSGRQFSNSRSEMNVSTLELGDSALYLCASSLVDSNSPLHFGNGTRLTVT.